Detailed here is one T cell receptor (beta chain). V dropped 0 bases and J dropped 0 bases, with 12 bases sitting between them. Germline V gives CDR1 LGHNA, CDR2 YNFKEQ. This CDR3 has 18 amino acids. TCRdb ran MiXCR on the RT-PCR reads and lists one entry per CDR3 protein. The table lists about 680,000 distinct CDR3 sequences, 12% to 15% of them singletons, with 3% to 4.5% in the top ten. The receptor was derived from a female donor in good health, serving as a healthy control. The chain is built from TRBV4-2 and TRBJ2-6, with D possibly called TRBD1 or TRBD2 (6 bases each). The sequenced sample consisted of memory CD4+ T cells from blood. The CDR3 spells CASSQDRGRYSGANVLTF. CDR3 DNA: TGTGCCAGCAGCCAAGATCGGGGGCGCTACTCTGGGGCCAACGTCCTGACTTTC.